This T cell receptor beta chain originates from a study of T-cell memory formation after mild COVID-19. Across the whole study: TCR clusters were mostly confined to one donor each.

Study conclusions and caveats: Second-wave clones reaching peak frequency on day 37 lacked confirmed SARS-CoV-2 specificity.

In this sample, this clonotype turned up a few times. The target antigen is unknown. The authors produced TCR alpha and TCR beta cDNA libraries with sample barcodes and UMIs by 5'RACE using constant-segment primers. TCRdb recomputed calls from the 5' RACE reads with MiXCR, one row per CDR3 protein. The top ten clones hold roughly 4% of a sample with over 150,000 distinct CDR3 sequences, 18% of them seen once. The J segment lost 2 bases and the V segment lost 5 bases, leaving 5 bases of the junction unmatched. This CDR3 contains 14 residues. Per the germline V gene, CDR1 is SGHVS and CDR2 is FNYEAQ. The receptor comes from a man aged 18 to 35 who had mild COVID-19 (a few samples of this study predate the infection). Cell type and time point are not known. Material: PBMCs or a T cell subset sorted from them (not recorded which). The chain recombines TRBV7-6 with TRBJ2-5; 7 bases line up with TRBD1. The DNA of the CDR3 is TGTGCCAGCAGCGCCGGGACAGCACAAGAGACCCAGTACTTC. Its protein is CASSAGTAQETQYF.